What follows is one T cell receptor beta chain and its context. There is no known antigen for this receptor. One base away there is no much larger clone; base qualities are not given. Using the deep immunoSEQ assay, multiplex PCR amplified TCR CDR3 regions from genomic DNA. For each cell subset, the extracted genomic DNA was distributed evenly across all wells of several immunoSEQ 96-well plates, and each plate served as one replicate. For unsorted PBMC, each replicate PCR was loaded with about 270 ng genomic DNA, equivalent to 30,000 or so T cell genomes. Ten immunoSEQ deep assay plates were used to sequence unsorted PBMC genomic DNA. Purified libraries were quantified with a Qubit 3.0 fluorometer, sized on a Bioanalyzer 2100, and re-quantified with the KAPA Library Quantification kit. Every immunoSEQ 96-well plate was sequenced on a separate single-read 150-cycle Illumina NextSeq 550 flow cell. On the study's bioinformatics: Because the immunoSEQ output held only junctional sequences and lacked quality scores, the filtering could not match the filtering applied to full-length reads. Sequences were annotated with PyIR, a Python wrapper for IgBLAST v1.9, using IMGT germline references to assign V/J genes and CDR3. Reads with weak V/J assignments (E-value above 1e-6), missing CDR3, stop codons, out-of-frame junctions, or ambiguous translated residues were removed. V3J clonotypes were defined as sequences sharing an identical inferred V gene, J gene, and CDR3 amino acid sequence. To compute the percentage overlap between repertoires, the number of shared unique clonotypes was divided by the size of the smaller repertoire. Richness of each repertoire was evaluated using RTK rarefaction, the Chao1 estimator, and Recon v2.1 estimates of unobserved clonotypes. Drawn from immuneACCESS, this table holds only the in-frame rearrangements with V and J called that TCRdb kept. Clones are partly lost; checked studies trace under half to an unresolved V gene and leave the rest unexplained. That table furnishes V, J and clone size, whereas the DNA furnished D and trimming. The sample contains roughly 500,000 clones, 79% of them found a single time. The ten largest make up over 10% of the sample.

The data originate from a study of shared clonotypes between healthy human individuals (dated by TCRdb to 2020 to 2021). In terms of the full investigation: A few men and two women, aged 18 to 49 years, made up the cohort. To increase sequencing depth and limit assay-specific biases, TCR repertoire library preparation and sequencing were carried out by different laboratories using diverse techniques. Between about 0.8 and 9 billion PBMCs per donor were obtained by leukapheresis. To estimate repertoire size and how much clonotypes are shared between individuals, the study performed deep sequencing of blood TCR repertoires from 4 to 6 healthy adults. Results the study describes overall, beyond this receptor: Pairwise subsampling led to the expectation that sequencing depth would affect the degree of clonotype sharing among donors. The small number of donors limited the genetic and exposure-history diversity represented. Only blood was sampled, and tissue TCR repertoires likely differ from those in blood.

The donors were healthy, HIV-negative adults with no recently reported acute infections or vaccinations. All donors were Caucasian adults living in Nashville, Tennessee, USA. In the unsorted samples, some 100 million PBMCs were counted, and genomic DNA was extracted using the QIAamp DNA Blood Mini kit. Blood was collected by leukapheresis, and PBMCs were isolated by Ficoll-Histopaque density gradient centrifugation and then cryopreserved in liquid nitrogen vapor phase. The origin of this receptor is a woman between 35 and 50 years old in good health. Some clones in this sample may be carry-over from other donors' samples. Material: PBMCs.

The nucleotide sequence reads as follows: TGTGCCAGCAGCCAAGCGGCTAGCGGGAGTTTCCATGAGCAGTTCTTC. Its amino acids are CASSQAASGSFHEQFF. The rearrangement joined TRBV11-2 to TRBJ2-1, and TRBD2 matches 10 of the central bases. V trim: 5 bases; J trim: 8 bases; unmatched bases: 12. From the cysteine through the phenylalanine, the CDR3 covers 16 amino acids. Only the CDR3 DNA stays, 48 bases, in frame from base 1. From a lookup of the germline V gene, CDR1 and CDR2 are SGHAT and FQNNGV. Supplemented by the reference TRBV11-2 and TRBJ2-1 proteins around the CDR3, the complete variable domain is EAGVAQSPRYKIIEKRQSVAFWCNPISGHATLYWYQQILGQGPKLLIQFQNNGVVDDSQLPKDRFSAERLKGVDSTLKIQPAKLEDSAVYLCASSQAASGSFHEQFFGPGTRLTVL.